This TCR beta chain comes out of a study of control samples from healthy donors and cancer patients. Measured with immunoSEQ multiplex PCR; TCRdb has only the in-frame clones, and not every one. The table has over 10,000 clones, about 75% seen once. Trimming removed 1 base from V and 8 bases from J; junction bases left unmatched: 4. The length of the CDR3 is 13 residues. CDR1 is LNHDA, CDR2 SQIVND, per germline (reference sequence). Sequencing used formalin-fixed, paraffin-embedded tissue. The chain recombines TRBV19 with TRBJ1-2, with 7 positions matching TRBD1. The TCR was taken from a male donor with melanoma. The CDR3 sequence: CASSIGQGVGYTF. The DNA of the CDR3 is TGTGCCAGTAGTATAGGACAGGGAGTCGGCTACACCTTC.